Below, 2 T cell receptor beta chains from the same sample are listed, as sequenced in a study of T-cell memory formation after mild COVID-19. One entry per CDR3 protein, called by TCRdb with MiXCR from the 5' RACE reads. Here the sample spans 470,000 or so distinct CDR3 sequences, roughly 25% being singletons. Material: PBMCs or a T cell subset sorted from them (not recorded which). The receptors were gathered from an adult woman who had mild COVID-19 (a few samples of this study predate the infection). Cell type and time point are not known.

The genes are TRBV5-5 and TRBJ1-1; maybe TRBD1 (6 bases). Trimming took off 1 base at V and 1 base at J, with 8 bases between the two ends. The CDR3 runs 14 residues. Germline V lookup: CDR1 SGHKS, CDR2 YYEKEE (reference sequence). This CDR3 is CASSLYRENTEAFF. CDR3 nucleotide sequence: TGTGCCAGCAGCTTGTACAGGGAGAACACTGAAGCTTTCTTT.

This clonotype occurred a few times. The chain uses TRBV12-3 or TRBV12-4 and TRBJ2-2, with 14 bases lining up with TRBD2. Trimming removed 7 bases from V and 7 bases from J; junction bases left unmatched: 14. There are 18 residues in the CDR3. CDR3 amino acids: CASTPTMTSGGAGGELFF. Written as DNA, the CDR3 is TGTGCCAGCACTCCGACAATGACTAGCGGGGGGGCCGGCGGGGAGCTGTTTTTT.